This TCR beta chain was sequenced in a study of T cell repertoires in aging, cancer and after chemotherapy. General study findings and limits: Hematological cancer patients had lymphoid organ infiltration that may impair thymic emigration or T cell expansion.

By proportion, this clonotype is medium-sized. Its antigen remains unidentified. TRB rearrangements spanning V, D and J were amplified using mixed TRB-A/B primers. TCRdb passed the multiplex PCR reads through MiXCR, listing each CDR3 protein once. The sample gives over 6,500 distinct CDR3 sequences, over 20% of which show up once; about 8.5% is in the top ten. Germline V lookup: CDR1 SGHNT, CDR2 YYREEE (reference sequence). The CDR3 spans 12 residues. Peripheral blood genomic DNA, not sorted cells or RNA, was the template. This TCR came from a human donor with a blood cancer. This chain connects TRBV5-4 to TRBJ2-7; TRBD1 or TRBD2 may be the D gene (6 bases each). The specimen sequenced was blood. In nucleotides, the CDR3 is TGTAATAAGGGGGGCGAAAGTACCGAGCAGTACTTC. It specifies CNKGGESTEQYF.